This entry describes one T cell receptor (beta chain). Its antigen is currently not known. No much larger clone is present one base from it, and per-base qualities are unavailable. Trimming accounts for 0 bases at V and 0 bases at J, while the number of junction bases matched to no gene is 5. Per the germline V gene, SGHRS is the CDR1 and YFSETQ is the CDR2. The CDR3 has 16 amino acids, counting the end cysteine and phenylalanine. Solely the CDR3 DNA is kept, with 48 bases framed from the first base. The data belong to a study of cytomegalovirus exposure and HLA in healthy donors (dated by TCRdb to the late 2010s). Context from the whole study: In an earlier analysis of approximately 640 of the donors, 250 to 300 Gb of sequence data and some 120 million unique TCR beta sequences from 180 million or so T cells were reported. An early release covering over 500 HLA-typed donors comprised approximately 290 gigabases of sequencing data and roughly 86 million unique TCR sequences. The genetic ancestry cluster associated with self-reported Caucasian donors included over 80% of the 398 genotyped donors. The study was designed to test whether signatures of past pathogen exposure could be identified by cataloging public T cell receptors. The study profiled the T cell repertoires of approximately 700 subjects by immunosequencing and related them to cytomegalovirus serostatus. Besides the first cohort of roughly 660 subjects, a separate validation cohort made up of over 100 different subjects was used. To predict cytomegalovirus infection status, the study combined high-throughput TCR immunosequencing, statistical association of individual TCRs with disease status, and machine learning. A later analysis re-examined previously published TCR beta repertoires from roughly 720 donors and added high-resolution HLA genotyping to investigate patterns of TCR occurrence. Rather than drawing on any new phenotypic data, the later analysis identified candidate immune exposures from TCR beta sequences and the way those sequences occurred across donors. An earlier analysis of some 500 of the donors used high-throughput TCR beta sequencing to judge whether each TCR beta V gene segment behaved as functional or pseudogenic. Donor age, sex, ethnicity and CMV serostatus were collected together with the repertoire data. In a later genetic analysis, genome-wide SNP genotypes for about 55% of the roughly 700 donors were used, and that subset was treated as a discovery cohort. Every discovery cohort repertoire had been produced on one sequencing platform. Class I and class II HLA loci were covered by the typing at four-digit resolution. Typing coverage varied by locus: roughly 620-630 donors for A, B, C, DRB1 and DQB1; approximately 500 for DQA1; nearly 610 for DPA1; 450 to 480 for DPB1. Because of strong linkage in the cohort, four or five DR-DQ haplotypes were treated as single units for association and clustering. Among some 410 genotyped donors of the cohort, an average of 235,054 unique TCR beta nucleotide sequences were sequenced per donor, around 20% of them non-productive. General findings and caveats noted by the study authors: A further reported finding was that TCR beta sequences accurately predicted the HLA-A and HLA-B alleles for most subjects in the first cohort. This cohort had only TCR beta chains sequenced, and the lack of alpha or paired-chain data limited which features could be detected. In an earlier analysis of over 550 of the donors, most TCR beta V segments were observed in productive rearrangements about 87% or about 30% of the time, broadly matching IMGT annotations. The earlier analysis of around 600 of the donors excluded roughly 16 rarely observed V segments, including chromosome 9 orphons, because counts were too low. Most TCR sequences were seen in very few donors, while some public TCRs were found in many individuals. A cluster of highly shared sequence variants was judged likely to be a technical artifact of the sequencing pipeline. The authors suggested that the approach could potentially be extended to other disease states and immunological phenotypes. An association between a missense DCLRE1C variant and V-gene and J-gene trimming of TCR beta chains was found in a later genetic analysis and replicated in an independent cohort. In a later analysis, 16,951 TCR beta sequences were associated with specific HLA alleles at a false discovery rate of 0.05. The presence/absence analyses assumed that sequencing depth was roughly uniform across donors, and that assumption may not be true. Compared with equally common non-associated chains, HLA-associated TCR beta chains in a later analysis were more clonally expanded and had lower generation probabilities. In a later analysis, several top co-occurrence clusters were reported to appear linked to parvovirus B19, influenza, CMV and Epstein-Barr virus. In a later analysis, TCR association rates were found to vary across HLA loci, with the most associated TCRs seen for DRB1 alleles and the fewest for HLA-C alleles. Immune exposure information for the cohort was limited to CMV serostatus. A later genetic analysis reported fewer N-insertions in productive TCRs among donors in an Asian-associated ancestry cluster than the roughly 700-donor mean. The 87-base-pair reads could not distinguish some IMGT-functional V segments, including TRBV6-2 and TRBV6-3, so those segments were excluded. In a later analysis, most CMV-associated TCR beta chains were found to appear HLA-restricted, with HLA associations seemingly driven largely by CMV exposure. Because HLA typing was unavailable for some donors at each locus, only the typed subset was used in association tests. When HLA alleles, especially DR and DQ, strongly co-occurred, TCR associations were difficult to assign to individual alleles. Three of the identified cytomegalovirus-associated TCR beta chains were confirmed in vitro to be specific for cytomegalovirus antigens. The study listed around 160 TCR beta chains as associated with cytomegalovirus. Linkage disequilibrium might explain the correlated functional status among segregating V segments, but an unknown experimental factor could not be excluded. In both the original and validation cohorts, the classifier was reported to diagnose cytomegalovirus status with high specificity and sensitivity.

In total, 630 or so healthy bone marrow donors made up the cohort. All cohort members were sampled while nominally healthy, although unrecorded immune exposures were likely present. The donor was CMV seropositive and was included in the group of some 290 seropositive cohort members. Every donor gave a peripheral blood sample, and the peripheral blood mononuclear cells from that sample were used for TCR beta sequencing. Genomic DNA extraction from the blood cell samples was performed with the Qiagen DNeasy Blood Extraction Kit. The protocol used for the library was the immunoSEQ multiplex PCR assay. For the multiplex PCR, a mixture combining 60 forward primers for TCR Vbeta segments and 13 reverse primers for TCR Jbeta segments was used. Amplification of the CDR3 region of rearranged TCR beta genes was performed with a multiplex PCR assay on genomic DNA. On the Illumina HiSeq System, the amplified TCR beta libraries were sequenced as 87-base-pair reads. Regarding the original processing steps: Across the 500 to 750 repertoires, a later analysis counted around 80 million unique TCR beta chains, around 10 million of which were shared by at least two donors. Raw reads were error-corrected and collapsed into unique sequences with a nearest-neighbor algorithm that merged closely related sequences to remove PCR and sequencing errors. Alignment of CDR3 sequences to IMGT reference sequences was used to assign V, D and J gene segments. For a sequence to be retained, at least a six-nucleotide match to both a V gene segment and a J gene segment was required. A rearrangement counted as productive if the CDR3 had no stop codons and remained in frame with V and J, and every other rearrangement counted as non-productive. Following IMGT convention, CDR3 was defined as the stretch from the second conserved V-encoded cysteine up to the conserved J-encoded phenylalanine. The earlier analysis of 500 to 650 of the donors excluded any sequence lacking an unambiguous match to a single V gene segment. In an earlier analysis of almost 600 of the donors, a V segment was called functional when productive rearrangements were above 56.7%, and segregating when the standard deviation between donors exceeded 5%. To diagnose cytomegalovirus status from the catalog of TCR beta chain sequences, a statistical classification framework was built. In a later analysis, V and J genes were assigned by comparing TCR nucleotide sequences against IMGT/GENE-DB human TR gene sequences. In a later analysis, CDR3 sequences and most-parsimonious VDJ recombination scenarios were assigned using the TCRdist pipeline. In a later analysis, each TCR beta chain was defined by its CDR3 amino acid sequence together with its V-gene family, and reads lacking a unique V-gene family were excluded. In a later analysis, approximately 590 highly shared, low-generation-probability nucleotide sequences were removed to address suspected cross-contamination and a sequencing artifact. In a later analysis, a clonal expansion index for each public chain was calculated from normalized within-repertoire ranks of inferred template counts. In a later analysis, generation probabilities were computed using a VDJ recombination model fitted to out-of-frame rearrangements, and the results were checked against IGoR. Hypergeometric tests were used in a later analysis to score TCR-TCR, TCR-HLA and TCR-CMV co-occurrence, with a repertoire-size bias correction applied to the TCR pairs. False discovery rates were estimated in a later analysis by permuting HLA or CMV assignments 20 times. In a later analysis, co-occurring TCRs were grouped with DBSCAN, and TCRdist sequence similarity was added when clustering was performed within HLA-allele-positive subsets. Repertoires with fewer than 30,000 or more than 120,000 public chains, plus five repertoires with anomalous nucleotide sharing, were excluded from co-occurrence clustering. TCRdb provides this immuneACCESS table in a form limited to in-frame rearrangements. Some clones are lacking; in checked studies, under half of them reflect an unresolved V gene, and why the rest are absent is not known. V and J calls and clone size are given by that table; D and trimming were obtained from the DNA. In this sample the table shows 200,000 to 250,000 clones, over 65% of which occur a single time. The ten largest clonotypes hold roughly 2.5% of the sample.

The sequenced sample consisted of PBMCs. This sequence was found in a woman aged 55 to 70 in good health and CMV-seropositive. Rearrangement joined TRBV5-1 to TRBJ1-1; TRBD1 matches 7 bases in the middle. The CDR3 is CASSLGAGGMNTEAFF. Here is the DNA: TGCGCCAGCAGCTTGGGGGCAGGGGGAATGAACACTGAAGCTTTCTTT.